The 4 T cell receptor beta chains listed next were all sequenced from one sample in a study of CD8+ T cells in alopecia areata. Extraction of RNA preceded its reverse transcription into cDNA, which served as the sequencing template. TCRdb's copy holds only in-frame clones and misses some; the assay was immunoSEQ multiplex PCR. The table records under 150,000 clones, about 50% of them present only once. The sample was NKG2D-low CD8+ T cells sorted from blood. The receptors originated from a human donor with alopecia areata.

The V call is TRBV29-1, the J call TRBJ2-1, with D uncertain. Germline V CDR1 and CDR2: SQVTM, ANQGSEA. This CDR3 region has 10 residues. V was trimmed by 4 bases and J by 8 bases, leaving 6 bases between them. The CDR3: CSVVVYEQFF. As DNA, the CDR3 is TGCAGCGTTGTGGTTTATGAGCAGTTCTTC.

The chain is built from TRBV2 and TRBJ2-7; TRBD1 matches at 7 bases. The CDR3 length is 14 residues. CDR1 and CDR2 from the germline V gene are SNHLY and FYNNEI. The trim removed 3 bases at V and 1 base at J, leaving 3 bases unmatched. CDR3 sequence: CASSDTGQSYEQYF. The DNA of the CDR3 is TGTGCCAGCAGTGATACGGGACAGTCCTACGAGCAGTACTTC.

CDR3 sequence: CSVVSDRGEYEQYF. CDR3 nucleotide sequence: TGCAGCGTTGTCAGCGACAGGGGGGAGTACGAGCAGTACTTC. This chain uses TRBV29-1 with TRBJ2-7; 9 nucleotides line up with TRBD1. The ends lost 4 bases at V and 4 bases at J; junction bases unmatched: 8. Germline-derived CDR1 and CDR2 are SQVTM and ANQGSEA. The CDR3 loop spans 14 amino acids.

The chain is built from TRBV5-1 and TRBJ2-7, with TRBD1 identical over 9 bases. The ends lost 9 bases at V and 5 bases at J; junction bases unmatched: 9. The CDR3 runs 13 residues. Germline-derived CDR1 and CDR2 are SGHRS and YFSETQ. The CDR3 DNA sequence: TGCGCCACCAGGACAGGGGCGCGGGACGAGCAGTACTTC. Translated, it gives CATRTGARDEQYF. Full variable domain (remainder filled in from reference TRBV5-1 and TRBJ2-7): KAGVTQTPRYLIKTRGQQVTLSCSPISGHRSVSWYQQTPGQGLQFLFEYFSETQRNKGNFPGRFSGRQFSNSRSEMNVSTLELGDSALYLCATRTGARDEQYFGPGTRLTVT.